One sample yielded the 5 T cell receptor beta chains listed below, sequenced in a study of tissue T cells after allogeneic stem cell transplantation. Steroid-refractory graft-versus-host disease after allogeneic hematopoietic cell transplant qualified adults for prospective research-autopsy enrollment. Measured with immunoSEQ multiplex PCR; TCRdb has only the in-frame clones, and not every one. The table records about 2,000 clones, roughly two thirds of them present only once. This specimen was transverse colon tissue, taken at autopsy. These receptors came from a male patient at least 60 years old with steroid-refractory graft-versus-host disease after an allogeneic stem cell transplant. Among the T cells, some may be from the graft donor.

This chain's CDR3 is CASSLARGNTGELFF. CDR3 bases: TGTGCCAGCAGCTTGGCCCGCGGGAACACCGGGGAGCTGTTTTTT. This chain uses TRBV5-4 with TRBJ2-2; D is uncertain. The ends were cut back, 0 bases at V and 1 base at J, with 7 bases in the middle. The CDR3 spans 15 residues. The V gene's germline CDR1 is SGHNT and CDR2 YYREEE (reference sequence).

The gene calls are TRBV20-1 and TRBJ2-7; perhaps TRBD1 as D (5 bases). Germline assignment: CDR1 DFQATT and CDR2 SNEGSKA (reference sequence). V was pared by 6 bases and J by 0 bases, with 6 bases between. This CDR3 contains 11 residues. In DNA, the CDR3 is TGCAGTGCGGACACCTCCTACGAGCAGTACTTC. Protein sequence: CSADTSYEQYF.

This chain links TRBV5-1 with TRBJ1-1, with D perhaps TRBD1 (5 bases). Trimming removed 2 bases from V and 3 bases from J, with 11 bases in between. This CDR3 has 14 residues. Germline lookup yields CDR1 SGHRS and CDR2 YFSETQ. CDR3: CASSFRVTDTEAFF. In DNA form, the CDR3 reads TGCGCCAGCAGCTTCAGGGTAACGGACACTGAAGCTTTCTTT. The entire variable domain, with the rest obtained from reference TRBV5-1 and TRBJ1-1, is as follows: KAGVTQTPRYLIKTRGQQVTLSCSPISGHRSVSWYQQTPGQGLQFLFEYFSETQRNKGNFPGRFSGRQFSNSRSEMNVSTLELGDSALYLCASSFRVTDTEAFFGQGTRLTVV.

This clone has more than one count but fewer than ten. The rearrangement links TRBV18 to TRBJ1-3; no reliable D call. Trimming took off 4 bases at V and 4 bases at J, with 8 bases between the two ends. This CDR3 has 13 residues. Germline CDR1 KGHSH, CDR2 LQKENI. The chain's CDR3 is CASSRLSGNTIYF. The CDR3 DNA is TGTGCCAGCTCACGACTATCCGGAAACACCATATATTTT.

The chain employs TRBV4-2 and TRBJ2-5; D is unresolved. Germline CDR1 is LGHNA and CDR2 is YNFKEQ. Between the trimmed V and J ends, which lost 0 bases and 7 bases, there was a span of 9 bases. The CDR3 consists of 13 residues. CDR3 in amino acids: CASSQELRATQYF. CDR3 nucleotide sequence: TGTGCCAGCAGCCAAGAACTTAGGGCGACCCAGTACTTC.